One T cell receptor beta chain is described in this entry. Its antigen is not identified. Germline V CDR1 and CDR2: SGHTS, YDEGEE. Between the trimmed V and J ends, which lost 2 bases and 2 bases, there was a span of 6 bases. The CDR3 is 13 residues long. The sample is drawn from a study of Graves' ophthalmopathy and Graves' hyperthyroidism. Amplification targeted the TCR beta CDR3 regions, with RNA transcripts as the source material. The workflow started with a first-round RT-PCR run with HTBI primers and then moved on to a second-round multiplex PCR. Via MiXCR, TCRdb re-called the multiplex PCR reads, giving one row per CDR3 protein. The table shows 600,000 to 700,000 distinct CDR3 sequences, with roughly 39% occurring only once. General observations from the study: For predicting ophthalmopathy progression, the model had roughly 64% sensitivity and 72% to 85% specificity. The majority of expanded thyroid clonotypes above 0.001 frequency also occurred in blood.

Sequenced sample: peripheral blood. The V call is TRBV5-8, the J call TRBJ2-3; D gene uncertain. This clonotype originated in an adult man with Graves' ophthalmopathy. The CDR3 region has the DNA TGTGCCAGCAGCTTTCTCGCCACAGATACGCAGTATTTT. Its translation: CASSFLATDTQYF.